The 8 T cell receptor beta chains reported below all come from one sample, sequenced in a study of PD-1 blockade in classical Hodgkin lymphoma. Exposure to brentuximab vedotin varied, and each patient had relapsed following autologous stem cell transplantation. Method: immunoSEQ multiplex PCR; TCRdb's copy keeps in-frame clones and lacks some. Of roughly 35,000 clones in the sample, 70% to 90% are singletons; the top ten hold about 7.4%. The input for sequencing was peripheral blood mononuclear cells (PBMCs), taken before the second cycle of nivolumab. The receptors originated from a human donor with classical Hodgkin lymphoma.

The CDR3 DNA reads TGTGCCAGCATCCAAGGTGGACTAGCGGGATCTGAGCAGTTCTTC. Translated: CASIQGGLAGSEQFF. J is TRBJ2-1 and V is TRBV11-2; 12 nucleotides line up with TRBD2. Trimming cost V 7 bases and J 9 bases; bases outside gene matches: 10. Germline assignment: CDR1 SGHAT and CDR2 FQNNGV. CDR3 length equals 15 residues.

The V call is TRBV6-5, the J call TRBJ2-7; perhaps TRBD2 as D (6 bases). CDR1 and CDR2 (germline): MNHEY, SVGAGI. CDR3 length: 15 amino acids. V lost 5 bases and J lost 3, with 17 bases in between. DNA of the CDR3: TGTGCCAGCAGTAGGGGTGGTGCGGGAAGCTACGAGCAGTACTTC. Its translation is CASSRGGAGSYEQYF.

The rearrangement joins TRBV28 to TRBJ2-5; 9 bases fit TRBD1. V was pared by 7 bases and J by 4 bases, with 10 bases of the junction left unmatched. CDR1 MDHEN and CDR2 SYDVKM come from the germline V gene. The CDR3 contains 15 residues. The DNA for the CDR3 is TGTGCCAGCACCTGGGGGACAGGGCGTCGAGAGACCCAGTACTTC. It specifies CASTWGTGRRETQYF.

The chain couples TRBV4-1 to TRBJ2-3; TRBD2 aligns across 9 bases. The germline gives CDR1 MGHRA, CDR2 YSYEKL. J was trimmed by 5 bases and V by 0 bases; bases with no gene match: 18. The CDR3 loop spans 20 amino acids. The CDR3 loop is CASSQDLLAGGGVFGDTQYF. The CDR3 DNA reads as TGCGCCAGCAGCCAAGATCTGTTGGCGGGAGGGGGAGTTTTTGGAGATACGCAGTATTTT.

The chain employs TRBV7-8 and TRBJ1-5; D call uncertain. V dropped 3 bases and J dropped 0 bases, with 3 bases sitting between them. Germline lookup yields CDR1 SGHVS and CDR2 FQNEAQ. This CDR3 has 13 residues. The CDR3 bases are TGTGCCAGCAGCTTTCATAGCAATCAGCCCCAGCATTTT. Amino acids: CASSFHSNQPQHF. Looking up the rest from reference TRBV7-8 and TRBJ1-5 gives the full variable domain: GAGVSQSPRYKVAKRGQDVALRCDPISGHVSLFWYQQALGQGPEFLTYFQNEAQLDKSGLPSDRFFAERPEGSVSTLKIQRTQQEDSAVYLCASSFHSNQPQHFGDGTRLSIL.

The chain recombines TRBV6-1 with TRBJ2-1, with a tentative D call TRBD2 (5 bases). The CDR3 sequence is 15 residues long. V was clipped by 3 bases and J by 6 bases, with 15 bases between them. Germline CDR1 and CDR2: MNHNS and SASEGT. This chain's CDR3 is CASSDIRRLINEQFF. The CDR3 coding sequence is TGTGCCAGCAGTGACATCCGGAGGCTAATCAATGAGCAGTTCTTC.

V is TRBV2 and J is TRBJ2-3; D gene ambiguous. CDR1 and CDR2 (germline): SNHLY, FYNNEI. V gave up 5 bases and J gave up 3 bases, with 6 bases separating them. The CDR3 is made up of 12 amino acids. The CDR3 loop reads CASSWVTDTQYF. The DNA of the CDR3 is TGTGCCAGCAGTTGGGTAACAGATACGCAGTATTTT.

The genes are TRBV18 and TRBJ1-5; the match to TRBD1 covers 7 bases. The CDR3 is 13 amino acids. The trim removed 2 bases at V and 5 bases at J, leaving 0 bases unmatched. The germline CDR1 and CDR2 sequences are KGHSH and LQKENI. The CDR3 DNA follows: TGTGCCAGCTCACCAGACAGGGATCAGCCCCAGCATTTT. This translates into CASSPDRDQPQHF.